This T cell receptor beta chain was captured by sequencing in a study of T-cell reconstitution after alpha-beta-depleted transplantation in children. Trimming shortened V by 7 bases and J by 1 base, and 19 bases separated the two germline ends. CDR1 SGHTA and CDR2 FQGNSA come from the germline V gene. The CDR3 length is 17 residues. Unique molecular identifiers were incorporated when the TCRbeta library was constructed. TCRdb called the PCR reads again in MiXCR, with one record for every CDR3 protein. The sample lists 200,000 to 250,000 distinct CDR3 sequences, just under 8.5% seen once, with 5% to 7% in the top ten. Study-level points and caveats: Several hundred expanded graft clones reportedly supplied alpha-beta T cells about two months after transplant.

Ten or more counts support this clonotype. Its cognate antigen is unknown. This specimen was PBMCs, mostly from graft donor cells, taken 180 days after TCRalphabeta/CD19-depleted stem cell transplant. The gene calls are TRBV7-2 and TRBJ2-2, with D perhaps matching TRBD1 or TRBD2 (6 bases each). This TCR was recovered from a male patient younger than 18 who had a stem cell transplant for acute lymphoblastic leukemia, so the T cells may come from the graft donor. This CDR3 reads CASISGEAGKNTGELFF. CDR3 coding DNA: TGTGCCAGCATCTCAGGGGAGGCGGGGAAGAACACCGGGGAGCTGTTTTTT.